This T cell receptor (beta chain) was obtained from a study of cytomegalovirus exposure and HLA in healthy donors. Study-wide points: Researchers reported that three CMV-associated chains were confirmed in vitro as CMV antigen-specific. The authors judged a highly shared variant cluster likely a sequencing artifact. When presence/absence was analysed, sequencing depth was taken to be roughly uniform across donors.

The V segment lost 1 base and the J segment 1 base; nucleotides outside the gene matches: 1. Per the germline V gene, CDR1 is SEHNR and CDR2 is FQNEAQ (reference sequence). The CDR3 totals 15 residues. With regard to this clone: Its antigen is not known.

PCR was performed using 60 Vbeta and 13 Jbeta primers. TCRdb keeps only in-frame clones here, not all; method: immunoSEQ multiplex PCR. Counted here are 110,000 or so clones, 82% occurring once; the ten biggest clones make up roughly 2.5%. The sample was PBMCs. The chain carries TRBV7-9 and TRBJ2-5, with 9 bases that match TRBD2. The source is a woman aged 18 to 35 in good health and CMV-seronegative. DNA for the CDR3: TGTGCCAGCAGCTTAGGGGGACTAGCCCAAGAGACCCAGTACTTC. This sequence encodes CASSLGGLAQETQYF.